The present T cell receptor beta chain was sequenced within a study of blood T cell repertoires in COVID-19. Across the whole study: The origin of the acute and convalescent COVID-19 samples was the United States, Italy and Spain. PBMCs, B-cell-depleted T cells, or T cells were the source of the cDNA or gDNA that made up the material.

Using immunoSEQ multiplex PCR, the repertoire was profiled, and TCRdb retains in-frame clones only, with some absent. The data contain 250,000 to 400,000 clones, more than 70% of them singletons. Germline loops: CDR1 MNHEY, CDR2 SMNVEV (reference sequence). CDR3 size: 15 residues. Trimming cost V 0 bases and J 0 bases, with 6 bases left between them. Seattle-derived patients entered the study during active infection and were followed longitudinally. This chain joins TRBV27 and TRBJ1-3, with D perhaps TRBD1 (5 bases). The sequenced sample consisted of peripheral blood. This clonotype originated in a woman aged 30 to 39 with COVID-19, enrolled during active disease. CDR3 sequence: CASSLSGGSGNTIYF. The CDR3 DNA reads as TGTGCCAGCAGTTTATCGGGGGGCTCTGGAAACACCATATATTTT.